This is a list of T cell receptor beta chains from one sample in a study of blood T cell repertoires in COVID-19. TCRdb's table, derived via immunoSEQ multiplex PCR, lists solely in-frame clones and lacks some. The table lists almost 200,000 clones, 80% to 90% of them singletons. The sample was PBMCs or T cells enriched from blood (not recorded which). Receptor source: a woman aged 18-29 years who had recovered from COVID-19. CDR3s include the opening cysteine and the closing phenylalanine or tryptophan. Each record gives: clone size, V gene, J gene, D gene, CDR3 DNA, CDR3 protein. A D gene is named only where the DNA matches it firmly. Clone size appears in some rows only: once, few, many, or a class for an expanded clone.

abundance: .; v_gene: TRBV2; j_gene: TRBJ2-5; d_gene: .; CDR3nt: TGTGCCAGCAGTCCCGGGGAGGAGACCCAGTACTTC; CDR3aa: CASSPGEETQYF
abundance: .; v_gene: TRBV5-4; j_gene: TRBJ1-3; d_gene: .; CDR3nt: TGTGCCAGCAGCCGACAGGACTCTGGAAACACCATATATTTT; CDR3aa: CASSRQDSGNTIYF
abundance: .; v_gene: TRBV30; j_gene: TRBJ1-6; d_gene: .; CDR3nt: TGTGCCTCGAAGGTCGGGGGCTCCTATAATTCACCCCTCCACTTT; CDR3aa: CASKVGGSYNSPLHF
abundance: once; v_gene: TRBV11-2; j_gene: TRBJ1-1; d_gene: .; CDR3nt: TGTGCCAGCAGCTTGGAGGCGCGGGGGACTGAAGCTTTCTTT; CDR3aa: CASSLEARGTEAFF
abundance: .; v_gene: TRBV10-3; j_gene: TRBJ2-7; d_gene: .; CDR3nt: TGTGCCATCAGTGGGGAGAAAAGCGAGCAGTACTTC; CDR3aa: CAISGEKSEQYF
abundance: .; v_gene: TRBV7-6; j_gene: TRBJ1-2; d_gene: TRBD1; CDR3nt: TGTGCCAGCAGCTTAGCAGGGGGCAGTTATGGCTACACCTTC; CDR3aa: CASSLAGGSYGYTF
abundance: .; v_gene: TRBV29-1; j_gene: TRBJ2-1; d_gene: TRBD1; CDR3nt: TGCAGCGTTTTGGACAGGGGGGTAGCGGAGCAGTTCTTC; CDR3aa: CSVLDRGVAEQFF
abundance: .; v_gene: TRBV2; j_gene: TRBJ2-5; d_gene: TRBD1; CDR3nt: TGTGCCAGCAGTCCGACAGGGGCGCGTGAGACCCAGTACTTC; CDR3aa: CASSPTGARETQYF
abundance: .; v_gene: TRBV3-1/TRBV3-2; j_gene: TRBJ2-7; d_gene: TRBD1; CDR3nt: TGTGCCAGCAGCCAAGGGGGACAGGGGGCTTTCGAGCAGTACTTC; CDR3aa: CASSQGGQGAFEQYF
abundance: .; v_gene: TRBV4-2; j_gene: TRBJ2-3; d_gene: .; CDR3nt: TGTGCCAGCAGCCAAGTGGAGGGCAATACGCAGTATTTT; CDR3aa: CASSQVEGNTQYF
abundance: .; v_gene: TRBV3-1/TRBV3-2; j_gene: TRBJ1-1; d_gene: .; CDR3nt: TGTGCCAGCACCCCGACAGGTAACACTGAAGCTTTCTTT; CDR3aa: CASTPTGNTEAFF
abundance: .; v_gene: TRBV5-1; j_gene: TRBJ2-4; d_gene: .; CDR3nt: TGCGCCAGCAGCGGAGATGGGTTAGCCAAAAACATTCAGTACTTC; CDR3aa: CASSGDGLAKNIQYF
abundance: .; v_gene: TRBV4-1; j_gene: TRBJ1-4; d_gene: .; CDR3nt: TGCGCCAGCAGCCAAGCCGGGGGATGGGAAAAACTGTTTTTT; CDR3aa: CASSQAGGWEKLFF
abundance: .; v_gene: TRBV7-9; j_gene: TRBJ1-1; d_gene: .; CDR3nt: TGTGCCAGCAGCTTGCAGGGAGAAGCTTTCTTT; CDR3aa: CASSLQGEAFF
abundance: .; v_gene: TRBV9; j_gene: TRBJ1-2; d_gene: .; CDR3nt: TGTGCCATTACTAGACCCGGAAGGAGGCGCCCCTATGGCTACACCTTC; CDR3aa: CAITRPGRRRPYGYTF
abundance: .; v_gene: TRBV28; j_gene: TRBJ1-1; d_gene: TRBD1; CDR3nt: TGTGCCAGTGTCCGACAGGGTGGGACTGAAGCTTTCTTT; CDR3aa: CASVRQGGTEAFF
abundance: .; v_gene: TRBV30; j_gene: TRBJ1-6; d_gene: TRBD1; CDR3nt: TGTGCCTGGAGTGGCCAAGCAGGGGGTAATTCACCCCTCCACTTT; CDR3aa: CAWSGQAGGNSPLHF
abundance: .; v_gene: TRBV28; j_gene: TRBJ1-3; d_gene: .; CDR3nt: TGTGCCAGCAGTTTACTTTCGAGTGCTATTAGCTCTGGAAACACCATATATTTT; CDR3aa: CASSLLSSAISSGNTIYF
abundance: once; v_gene: TRBV5-6; j_gene: TRBJ2-2; d_gene: TRBD2; CDR3nt: TGTGCCAGCAGCTTGGGATCTCTGGTCGCGGGAGGGTACACCGGGGAGCTGTTTTTT; CDR3aa: CASSLGSLVAGGYTGELFF
abundance: .; v_gene: TRBV7-2; j_gene: TRBJ2-5; d_gene: TRBD2; CDR3nt: TGTGCCAGCAGCTTACGACTAGCGGGGGGAGAGACCCAGTACTTC; CDR3aa: CASSLRLAGGETQYF
abundance: .; v_gene: TRBV9; j_gene: TRBJ1-2; d_gene: TRBD1; CDR3nt: TGTGCCAGCAGCGGTGACAGGGGGCCCTATGGCTACACCTTC; CDR3aa: CASSGDRGPYGYTF
abundance: .; v_gene: TRBV7-3; j_gene: TRBJ1-1; d_gene: .; CDR3nt: TGTGCCAGCAGTGCAGGGATGAACACTGAAGCTTTCTTT; CDR3aa: CASSAGMNTEAFF
abundance: .; v_gene: TRBV3-1/TRBV3-2; j_gene: TRBJ2-7; d_gene: .; CDR3nt: TGTGCCAGCAGCCAGACAGGAACCTACGAGCAGTACTTC; CDR3aa: CASSQTGTYEQYF
abundance: .; v_gene: TRBV19; j_gene: TRBJ1-1; d_gene: .; CDR3nt: TGTGCCAGTACCAAAACAGGACAGCTGAACACTGAAGCTTTCTTT; CDR3aa: CASTKTGQLNTEAFF
abundance: .; v_gene: TRBV19; j_gene: TRBJ2-5; d_gene: .; CDR3nt: TGTGCCAGTAGTATGGCGGATCAAGAGACCCAGTACTTC; CDR3aa: CASSMADQETQYF
abundance: .; v_gene: TRBV3-1/TRBV3-2; j_gene: TRBJ2-3; d_gene: .; CDR3nt: TGTGCCAGCAGCCAGGGGGGATTTGGGCGGGATACGCAGTATTTT; CDR3aa: CASSQGGFGRDTQYF
abundance: .; v_gene: TRBV5-6; j_gene: TRBJ2-5; d_gene: TRBD1; CDR3nt: TGTGCCAGCAGCTTGGCCTTTAGGGGGCCCGAAGCCCTCCAAGAGACCCAGTACTTC; CDR3aa: CASSLAFRGPEALQETQYF
abundance: .; v_gene: TRBV2; j_gene: TRBJ1-3; d_gene: TRBD1; CDR3nt: TGTGCCAGCAGCAGGGACAGGGGATCTGGAAACACCATATATTTT; CDR3aa: CASSRDRGSGNTIYF
abundance: .; v_gene: TRBV28; j_gene: TRBJ1-4; d_gene: .; CDR3nt: TGTGCCAGCAGTCTAGGAGGTGCTAATGAAAAACTGTTTTTT; CDR3aa: CASSLGGANEKLFF
abundance: .; v_gene: TRBV6-4; j_gene: TRBJ2-3; d_gene: .; CDR3nt: TGTGCCAGCAGTGACAACAGGTGGGATACGCAGTATTTT; CDR3aa: CASSDNRWDTQYF
abundance: once; v_gene: TRBV7-9; j_gene: TRBJ2-3; d_gene: .; CDR3nt: TGTGCCAGCAGCTTGAGGGTTCGCACAGATACGCAGTATTTT; CDR3aa: CASSLRVRTDTQYF
abundance: .; v_gene: TRBV5-4; j_gene: TRBJ1-1; d_gene: TRBD1; CDR3nt: TGTGCCAGCAGCCCGACAGGGCTGAACACTGAAGCTTTCTTT; CDR3aa: CASSPTGLNTEAFF
abundance: once; v_gene: TRBV19; j_gene: TRBJ1-5; d_gene: TRBD1; CDR3nt: TGTGCCAGTTCATGGACAGGATCGTATAGCAATCAGCCCCAGCATTTT; CDR3aa: CASSWTGSYSNQPQHF
abundance: .; v_gene: TRBV19; j_gene: TRBJ2-5; d_gene: .; CDR3nt: TGTGCCAGTAGTACGCTAGGAGAGACCCAGTACTTC; CDR3aa: CASSTLGETQYF
abundance: .; v_gene: TRBV2; j_gene: TRBJ1-4; d_gene: TRBD1; CDR3nt: TGTGCCAGCAGTGAGCACGGGACAGATAATGAAAAACTGTTTTTT; CDR3aa: CASSEHGTDNEKLFF
abundance: .; v_gene: TRBV6-5; j_gene: TRBJ2-1; d_gene: TRBD2; CDR3nt: TGTGCCAGCAGTTACGCATCGGGGGGGCTAGGTGATGAGCAGTTCTTC; CDR3aa: CASSYASGGLGDEQFF
abundance: .; v_gene: TRBV9; j_gene: TRBJ2-2; d_gene: .; CDR3nt: TGTGCCAGCAGCGTGCGACATACCGGGGAGCTGTTTTTT; CDR3aa: CASSVRHTGELFF
abundance: .; v_gene: TRBV30; j_gene: TRBJ1-3; d_gene: TRBD1; CDR3nt: TGTGCCTGGAGTGTAGGGGGCACGGACCTGAACACCATATATTTT; CDR3aa: CAWSVGGTDLNTIYF
abundance: .; v_gene: TRBV5-6; j_gene: TRBJ1-2; d_gene: TRBD1; CDR3nt: TGTGCCAGCAGCCGGGGACAGCACTATGGCTACACCTTC; CDR3aa: CASSRGQHYGYTF
abundance: once; v_gene: TRBV19; j_gene: TRBJ1-2; d_gene: TRBD1; CDR3nt: TGTGCCAGTAGTCTAAAGACAGGGCTGGACTATGGCTACACCTTC; CDR3aa: CASSLKTGLDYGYTF